This TCR beta chain was identified during a study of T cell responses to AZD1222 COVID-19 vaccine listed by TCRdb under 2021. A note on the overall study: Because spike-specific TCR depth and breadth did not differ between the two schedules, AZD1222 recipients who got a second dose at roughly 4 weeks were pooled with those who got a second dose at roughly 12 weeks. A total of over 230 trial participants underwent TCR sequencing, of whom some 210 received two doses of AZD1222 and approximately 25 received two doses of the MenACWY control vaccine. Trial participants were enrolled by age into subgroups of 18-55, 56-69 and 70-plus years, and around 140, 26 and 57 TCR-sequenced participants, respectively, were included in these subgroups.

In the case of this clone: Its specific antigen is unknown. The input lacks base qualities; no much larger clone sits a single base away.

Sample time point, as interpreted from the label and publication: baseline before first vaccination. The vaccinee samples were drawn from two UK trials, COV001 and COV002, one of which was a single-blind randomized controlled phase 2/3 trial testing AZD1222 (ChAdOx1 nCoV-19) in healthy adults. For TCRbeta chain sequencing, PBMC samples from trial participants were taken at day 0 and at day 28 after the second dose. Overall results and qualifications from the work: No day 14 peak-response samples were available, so repertoires were characterized only after the peak T cell response. The 56-69-year group was small, and its depth increase did not reach significance, likely because of low power. The vaccine-associated CD4 TCRs covered the entire spike protein, and the dominant responses fell in regions 160-218 and 743-854. After two AZD1222 doses, both the breadth and the depth of spike-specific TCRs were significantly higher than at day 0 and than in MenACWY recipients. Conclusions about previously exposed vaccinees are limited, since just five to seven AZD1222 recipients were seropositive for SARS-CoV-2 at baseline. Nearly half of unique spike-specific TCRs reportedly recognized epitopes outside regions mutated in the B.1.351 and B.1.1.7 variants. Most participants were white British and females outnumbered males, and the authors suggested that clonal diversity may have been underestimated.

The CDR3 regions of human TCRbeta chains were subjected to immunosequencing. In the original analysis: Repertoire TCRs were checked for matches against a reference library of SARS-CoV-2-specific TCRs that had been generated using the MIRA antigen-specificity platform. Breadth meant the fraction of unique TCRs that were SARS-CoV-2-associated, whereas depth meant the fraction of total T cells that were SARS-CoV-2-associated. Each spike-specific TCR was assigned to its reactive spike region and to a CD4 or CD8 class using the MIRA data. Log10-transformed breadth and depth values were compared by one-way ANOVA with Sidak's multiple comparisons tests. TCRdb re-hosts the immuneACCESS table, in-frame sequences only. Its copies lack some clones; in the studies checked, an unresolved V gene accounts for under half of them, and the cause for the rest is not known. V and J calls and clone size are as listed in that table; D and trimming were resolved from the DNA. This sample has tens of thousands of clones in its table, and roughly nine tenths of those were observed once. Together, the top ten hold less than 2% of the sample.

Via the germline V gene, CDR1 is KGHSH and CDR2 LQKENI. Counted from cysteine to phenylalanine, this CDR3 has 19 amino acids. Only CDR3 DNA is held: 57 bases, read in frame from base 1. V and J are trimmed by 1 base and 0 bases, and the gene matches miss 7 bases of the junction. The receptor was derived from an adult in good health. Sequencing used peripheral blood, obtained on day 0 of AZD1222 vaccination. Rearrangement joined TRBV18 to TRBJ2-2, and 11 bases in between align with TRBD2. CDR3 region: CASSPRGTSGRSNTGELFF. The nucleotides read TGTGCCAGCTCACCACGTGGAACTAGCGGGAGATCGAACACCGGGGAGCTGTTTTTT.